The 21 T cell receptor beta chains given below trace back to one sample, sequenced in a study of T-cell reconstitution after alpha-beta-depleted transplantation in children. TCRbeta library construction was performed incorporating unique molecular identifiers. TCRdb ran MiXCR on the PCR reads and lists one entry per CDR3 protein. The sample includes about 250,000 distinct CDR3 sequences, 20% to 30% seen only once; the top ten take 4% to 6%. This sample comprised PBMCs, mostly from graft donor cells, obtained 360 days after TCRalphabeta/CD19-depleted stem cell transplant. The receptors were sampled from a female patient aged 2-15 years who had a stem cell transplant for congenital amegakaryocytic thrombocytopenia, so the T cells may come from the graft donor.

V and J are TRBV12-3 or TRBV12-4 and TRBJ2-3, with TRBD1 as a possible D gene (5 bases). This CDR3 is 15 amino acids long. Deletions cut 6 bases from V and 0 bases from J, with 13 bases between. The CDR3 nucleotides read TGTGCCAGCAGCCCGGACATCTCTAGCACAGATACGCAGTATTTT. Translation gives CASSPDISSTDTQYF.

As for this clonotype: Its ends do not fully match the called genes, so a read error is possible. V and J are TRBV10-3 and TRBJ2-2; the match to TRBD1 covers 7 bases. This CDR3 is 19 amino acids long. Per the germline V gene, CDR1 is ENHRY and CDR2 is SYGVKD. CDR3 sequence (DNA): TGTGCCATCAGCCCAGGGACATTCGACAGGGCGGTGGGCACCTGGGAGCTGTTTTTT. Amino acid sequence: CAISPGTFDRAVGTWELFF.

This sequence joins TRBV11-2 and TRBJ1-4; D remains unclear. Trimming took 5 bases from V and 12 from J, leaving 10 bases between them. Per germline, CDR1 SGHAT and CDR2 FQNNGV. There are 11 residues in the CDR3. The CDR3 DNA is TGTGCCAGCAGCGTCCGGGCAGAACTGTTTTTT. Translated, it gives CASSVRAELFF.

DNA of the CDR3: TGTGCCAGCAGTTACTGGCTGGGTCTAGCAAAACAAGAGACCCAGTACTTC. It specifies CASSYWLGLAKQETQYF. The V call is TRBV5-5, the J call TRBJ2-5; a possible D gene is TRBD2 (5 bases). There are 17 residues in the CDR3. Deletions cut 5 bases from V and 2 bases from J, with 22 bases between. Germline V gene data show CDR1 as SGHKS and CDR2 as YYEKEE (reference sequence).

In its sample, this clonotype was seen a few times. The chain is built from TRBV7-2 and TRBJ2-1; 10 bases agree with TRBD2. Germline values: CDR1 SGHTA, CDR2 FQGNSA. The CDR3 is 16 amino acids. The junction had 8 bases not matched to a gene; V was cut back by 1 base and J by 8 bases. The DNA of the CDR3 is TGTGCCAGCAGCTTAGTAGTGGTTAGCGGGAGGCATGAGCAGTTCTTC. Translation gives CASSLVVVSGRHEQFF.

J is TRBJ2-3 and V is TRBV2; maybe TRBD2 (5 bases). This CDR3 spans 15 amino acids. Per the germline V gene, CDR1 is SNHLY and CDR2 is FYNNEI. Trimming pared 7 bases from V and 2 bases from J, leaving 16 bases between. As DNA, the CDR3 is TGTGCCAGCAATCAGCGGTCTTCAGACACAGATACGCAGTATTTT. Residues: CASNQRSSDTDTQYF.

The chain couples TRBV27 to TRBJ2-1, with unresolved D. Germline CDR1 MNHEY, CDR2 SMNVEV (reference sequence). Trimming cost V 6 bases and J 2 bases, with 8 bases left between them. The CDR3 has 13 amino acids. The CDR3, as DNA: TGTGCCAGCAGCCGGTACCCCTACAATGAGCAGTTCTTC. It yields the protein CASSRYPYNEQFF.

CDR3 amino acids: CASSLSPLGGTTDTQYF. Here the CDR3 DNA reads TGTGCCAGCAGCTTATCCCCTCTCGGGGGGACCACAGATACGCAGTATTTT. This rearrangement joins TRBV11-2 to TRBJ2-3, with 7 positions matching TRBD2. The CDR3 consists of 17 residues. Germline V gene lookup returns CDR1 SGHAT and CDR2 FQNNGV. V dropped 2 bases and J dropped 2; count of bases not matched to a gene: 10.

This chain links TRBV4-1 with TRBJ2-7; a possible D gene is TRBD2 (5 bases). Germline loops: CDR1 MGHRA, CDR2 YSYEKL. There are 14 residues in the CDR3. Trimming shortened V by 4 bases and J by 4 bases, and 14 bases separated the two germline ends. CDR3 DNA: TGCGCCAGCAGCCTCATACCTGGCGGGTACGAGCAGTACTTC. Translation: CASSLIPGGYEQYF.

This chain connects TRBV20-1 to TRBJ1-1; D is unresolved. V was shortened by 0 bases and J by 2 bases, with 13 bases between the two germline ends. The CDR3 loop spans 15 amino acids. Germline V gives CDR1 DFQATT, CDR2 SNEGSKA (reference sequence). Written as DNA, the CDR3 is TGCAGTGCTAGAGATCAGAACAGCCTAAACACTGAAGCTTTCTTT. Protein sequence: CSARDQNSLNTEAFF.

The chain is built from TRBV6-1 and TRBJ1-1; unclear D gene. Trimming removed 6 bases from V and 7 bases from J, with 21 bases in between. The CDR3 has 15 residues. The germline CDR1 and CDR2 sequences are MNHNS and SASEGT. DNA for the CDR3: TGTGCCAGCAGCGGATTCAGGTTAAACGCCCGTGAAGCTTTCTTT. Translating it yields CASSGFRLNAREAFF.

V and J are TRBV5-1 and TRBJ2-1; D gene unclear. Germline-derived CDR1 and CDR2 are SGHRS and YFSETQ. The germline V and J ends were trimmed by 0 bases and 9 bases, with 4 bases remaining between them. The CDR3 has 11 residues. The CDR3 sequence is CASSLEREQFF. The CDR3, as DNA: TGCGCCAGCAGCTTGGAACGTGAGCAGTTCTTC.

There are a few counts of this clonotype. J is TRBJ2-4 and V is TRBV20-1; D perhaps matches TRBD2 (6 bases). Germline CDR1 reads DFQATT; CDR2 reads SNEGSKA (reference sequence). V lost 0 bases and J 9 bases, leaving 18 bases between the germline ends. There are 15 residues in the CDR3. CDR3 residues: CSARDLGGWGGIQYF. The CDR3 DNA reads TGCAGTGCTAGAGATCTCGGGGGTTGGGGAGGCATTCAGTACTTC.

V and J are TRBV6-5 and TRBJ1-5; D is unclear. The V and J ends lost 3 bases and 5 bases respectively, with 20 bases between them. Per the germline V gene, CDR1 is MNHEY and CDR2 is SVGAGI. This CDR3 has 17 amino acids. CDR3 sequence (DNA): TGTGCCAGCAGTTATCACACGCCTGCATGGGATGATCAGCCCCAGCATTTT. This sequence encodes CASSYHTPAWDDQPQHF.

This clonotype was observed a few times. A junction boundary mismatches the germline segment, possibly from a read error. The J gene is TRBJ1-1, the V gene TRBV12-3 or TRBV12-4, with TRBD1 matching over 7 bases. The CDR3 contains 16 residues. The CDR3: CASSFKTKTGNPEAFF. As DNA, the CDR3 is TGTGCCAGCAGTTTCAAAACGAAGACAGGGAACCCTGAAGCTTTCTTT.

There are a few counts of this clonotype. The chain joins TRBV6-2 or TRBV6-3 to TRBJ1-5; D unclear. V was cut by 7 bases and J by 4 bases, with 11 bases left in between. This CDR3 contains 13 residues. CDR1 and CDR2 (germline): MNHEY, SVGEGT. The CDR3 reads CASTRGWNQPQHF. DNA for the CDR3: TGTGCCAGCACACGGGGATGGAATCAGCCCCAGCATTTT.

This clonotype was counted between two and nine times. The V call is TRBV5-1, the J call TRBJ2-3, with D uncertain. The V gene lost 2 bases and the J gene lost 1 base, with 8 bases spanning the gap. The CDR3 covers 14 residues. The germline CDR1 and CDR2 sequences are SGHRS and YFSETQ. This chain's CDR3 is CASSFSTGTDTQYF. CDR3 bases: TGCGCCAGCAGCTTTTCTACTGGCACAGATACGCAGTATTTT.

The CDR3 DNA follows: TGTGCCAGCTTCTCGACAGCCGGATCATATGGCTACACCTTC. Its translation is CASFSTAGSYGYTF. The genes are TRBV3-1 and TRBJ1-2, with D possibly matching TRBD1 (5 bases). Germline values: CDR1 LGHDT, CDR2 YNNKEL (reference sequence). V lost 8 bases, J lost 5 bases, and 18 bases lay in between. The CDR3 loop spans 14 amino acids.

This clonotype was observed a handful of times. The CDR3 DNA follows: TGTGCCACCAGCAGAGTTGCACCGTATCAGCCCCAGCATTTT. Protein product: CATSRVAPYQPQHF. This rearrangement joins TRBV15 to TRBJ1-5; D call uncertain. This CDR3 comprises 14 residues. CDR1 is LNHNV, CDR2 YYDKDF, per germline (reference sequence). Between the trimmed V and J ends, which lost 1 base and 5 bases, there was a span of 9 bases.

This clonotype was detected ten times or more. This chain links TRBV7-2 with TRBJ2-3; no clear D. CDR3 length: 13 amino acids. Germline lookup yields CDR1 SGHTA and CDR2 FQGNSA. With 7 bases removed from V and 1 base from J, the gap between germline ends came to 9 bases. The CDR3 here is CASNWGGTDTQYF. CDR3 in DNA: TGTGCCAGCAACTGGGGTGGCACAGATACGCAGTATTTT. Supplemented by reference TRBV7-2 and TRBJ2-3, the full variable domain reads GAGVSQSPSNKVTEKGKDVELRCDPISGHTALYWYRQSLGQGLEFLIYFQGNSAPDKSGLPSDRFSAERTGGSVSTLTIQRTQQEDSAVYLCASNWGGTDTQYFGPGTRLTVL.

CDR3 protein: CASSLSPGQSGGYTF. Written as DNA, the CDR3 is TGTGCCAGCAGTTTATCCCCGGGACAGAGTGGAGGCTACACCTTC. The gene calls are TRBV12-3 or TRBV12-4 and TRBJ1-2; 7 bases are a match to TRBD1. The trim removed 2 bases at V and 8 bases at J, leaving 11 bases unmatched. The CDR3 runs to 15 residues.